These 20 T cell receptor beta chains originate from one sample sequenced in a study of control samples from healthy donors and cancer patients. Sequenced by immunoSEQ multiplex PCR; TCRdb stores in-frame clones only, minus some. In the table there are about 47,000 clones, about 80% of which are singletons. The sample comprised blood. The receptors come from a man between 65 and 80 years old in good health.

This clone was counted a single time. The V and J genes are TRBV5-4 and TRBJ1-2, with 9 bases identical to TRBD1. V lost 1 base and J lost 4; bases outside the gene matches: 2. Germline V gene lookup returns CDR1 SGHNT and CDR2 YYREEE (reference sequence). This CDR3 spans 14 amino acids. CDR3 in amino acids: CASSLTGQGYGYTF. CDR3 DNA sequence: TGTGCCAGCAGCTTGACGGGACAGGGCTATGGCTACACCTTC.

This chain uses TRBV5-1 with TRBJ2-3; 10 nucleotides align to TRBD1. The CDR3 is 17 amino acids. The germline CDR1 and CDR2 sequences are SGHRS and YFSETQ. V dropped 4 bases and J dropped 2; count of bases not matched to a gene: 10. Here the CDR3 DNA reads TGCGCCAGCAGCCGTTCCGGGACAGGGGACTCCACAGATACGCAGTATTTT. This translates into CASSRSGTGDSTDTQYF. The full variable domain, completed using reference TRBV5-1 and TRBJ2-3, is KAGVTQTPRYLIKTRGQQVTLSCSPISGHRSVSWYQQTPGQGLQFLFEYFSETQRNKGNFPGRFSGRQFSNSRSEMNVSTLELGDSALYLCASSRSGTGDSTDTQYFGPGTRLTVL.

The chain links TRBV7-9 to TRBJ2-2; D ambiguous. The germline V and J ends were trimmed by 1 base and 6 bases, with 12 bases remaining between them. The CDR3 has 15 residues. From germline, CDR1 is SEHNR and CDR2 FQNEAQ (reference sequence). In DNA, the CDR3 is TGTGCCAGCAGCTTAGGGGTAGGGCGATCCGGGGAGCTGTTTTTT. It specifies CASSLGVGRSGELFF.

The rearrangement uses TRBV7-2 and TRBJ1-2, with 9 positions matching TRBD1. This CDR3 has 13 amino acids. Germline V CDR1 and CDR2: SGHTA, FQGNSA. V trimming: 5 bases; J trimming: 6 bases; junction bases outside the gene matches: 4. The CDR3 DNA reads TGTGCCAGCAGCACCGGGACAGGGAATGGCTACACCTTC. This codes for CASSTGTGNGYTF.

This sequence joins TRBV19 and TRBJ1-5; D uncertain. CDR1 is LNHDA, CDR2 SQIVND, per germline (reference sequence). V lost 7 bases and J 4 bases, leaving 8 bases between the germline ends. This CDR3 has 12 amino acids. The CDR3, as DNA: TGTGCCAGTACCATAGGGAATCAGCCCCAGCATTTT. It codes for CASTIGNQPQHF.

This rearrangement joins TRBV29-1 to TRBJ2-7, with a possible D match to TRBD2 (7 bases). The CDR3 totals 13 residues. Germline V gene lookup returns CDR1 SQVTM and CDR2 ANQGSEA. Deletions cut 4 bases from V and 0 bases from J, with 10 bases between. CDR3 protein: CSVAGGSSYEQYF. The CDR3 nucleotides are TGCAGCGTTGCGGGGGGCTCCTCCTACGAGCAGTACTTC.

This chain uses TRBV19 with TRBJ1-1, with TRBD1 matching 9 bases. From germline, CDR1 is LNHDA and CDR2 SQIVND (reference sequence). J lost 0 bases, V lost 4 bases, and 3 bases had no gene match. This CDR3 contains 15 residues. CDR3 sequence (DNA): TGTGCCAGTAGTAGAGGACAGGGGATGAACACTGAAGCTTTCTTT. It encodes CASSRGQGMNTEAFF.

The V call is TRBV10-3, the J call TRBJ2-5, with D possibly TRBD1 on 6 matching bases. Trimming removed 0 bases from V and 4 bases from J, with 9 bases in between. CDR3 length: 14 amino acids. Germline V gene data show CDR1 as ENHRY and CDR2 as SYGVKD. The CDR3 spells CAISESTGVETQYF. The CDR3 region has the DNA TGTGCCATCAGTGAGTCGACAGGTGTAGAGACCCAGTACTTC.

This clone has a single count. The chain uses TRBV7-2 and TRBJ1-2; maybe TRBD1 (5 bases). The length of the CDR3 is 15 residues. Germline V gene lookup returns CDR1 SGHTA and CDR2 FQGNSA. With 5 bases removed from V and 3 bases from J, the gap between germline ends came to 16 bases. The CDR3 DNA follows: TGTGCCAGCAGCCCAAAAATGGCAGGGTACTATGGCTACACCTTC. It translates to CASSPKMAGYYGYTF.

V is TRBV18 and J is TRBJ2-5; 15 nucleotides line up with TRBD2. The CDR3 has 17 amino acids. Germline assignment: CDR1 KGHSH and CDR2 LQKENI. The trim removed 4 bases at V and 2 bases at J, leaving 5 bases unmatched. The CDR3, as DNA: TGTGCCAGCTCACTTGGACTAGCGGGGGGGCTACAAGAGACCCAGTACTTC. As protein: CASSLGLAGGLQETQYF. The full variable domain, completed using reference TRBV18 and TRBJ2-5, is NAGVMQNPRHLVRRRGQEARLRCSPMKGHSHVYWYRQLPEEGLKFMVYLQKENIIDESGMPKERFSAEFPKEGPSILRIQQVVRGDSAAYFCASSLGLAGGLQETQYFGPGTRLLVL.

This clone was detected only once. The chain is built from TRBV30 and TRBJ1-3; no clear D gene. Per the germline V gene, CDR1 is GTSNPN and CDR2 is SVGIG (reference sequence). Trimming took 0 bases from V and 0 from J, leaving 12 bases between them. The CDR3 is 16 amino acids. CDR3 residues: CAWSVPRSDSGNTIYF. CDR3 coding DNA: TGTGCCTGGAGTGTACCCAGGTCAGACTCTGGAAACACCATATATTTT.

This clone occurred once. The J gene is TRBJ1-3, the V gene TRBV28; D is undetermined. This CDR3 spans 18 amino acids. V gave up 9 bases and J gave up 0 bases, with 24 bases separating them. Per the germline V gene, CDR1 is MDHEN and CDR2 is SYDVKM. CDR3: CASEAGGRPGASGNTIYF. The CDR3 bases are TGTGCCAGTGAGGCGGGTGGTAGGCCAGGAGCCTCTGGAAACACCATATATTTT. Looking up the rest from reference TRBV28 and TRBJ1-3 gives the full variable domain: DVKVTQSSRYLVKRTGEKVFLECVQDMDHENMFWYRQDPGLGLRLIYFSYDVKMKEKGDIPEGYSVSREKKERFSLILESASTNQTSMYLCASEAGGRPGASGNTIYFGEGSWLTVV.

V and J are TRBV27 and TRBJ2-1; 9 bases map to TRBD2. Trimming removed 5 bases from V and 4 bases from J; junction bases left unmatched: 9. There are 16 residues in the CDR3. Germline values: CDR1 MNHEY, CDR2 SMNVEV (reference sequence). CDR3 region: CASSQKRLAAYNEQFF. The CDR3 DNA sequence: TGTGCCAGCAGTCAAAAGAGACTAGCGGCTTACAATGAGCAGTTCTTC.

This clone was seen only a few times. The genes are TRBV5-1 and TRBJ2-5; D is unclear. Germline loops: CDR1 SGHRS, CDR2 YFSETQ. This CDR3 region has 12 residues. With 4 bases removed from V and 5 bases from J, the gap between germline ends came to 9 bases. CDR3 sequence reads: CASSPTAETQYF. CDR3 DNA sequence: TGCGCCAGCAGCCCAACGGCCGAGACCCAGTACTTC.

CDR3 sequence (DNA): TGCGCCAGCAGCTTGGGTGACGGCGCCTCCTACGAGCAGTACTTC. It is translated as CASSLGDGASYEQYF. V gene TRBV5-1 combines with J gene TRBJ2-7; no reliable D call. V lost 0 bases, J lost 0 bases, and 10 bases lay in between. In germline, CDR1 is SGHRS, CDR2 YFSETQ. The CDR3 is 15 residues long.

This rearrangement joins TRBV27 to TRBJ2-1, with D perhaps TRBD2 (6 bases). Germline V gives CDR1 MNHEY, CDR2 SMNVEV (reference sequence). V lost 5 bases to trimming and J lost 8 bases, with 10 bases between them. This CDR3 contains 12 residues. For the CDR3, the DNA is TGTGCCAGCAGTACTAGCTTCGATGAGCAGTTCTTC. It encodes CASSTSFDEQFF.

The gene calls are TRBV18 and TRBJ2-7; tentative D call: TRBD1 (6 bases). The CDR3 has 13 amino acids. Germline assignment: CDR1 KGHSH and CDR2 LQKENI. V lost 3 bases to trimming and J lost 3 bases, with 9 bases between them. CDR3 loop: CASSPYRDYEQYF. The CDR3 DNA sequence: TGTGCCAGCTCACCGTACAGGGACTACGAGCAGTACTTC.

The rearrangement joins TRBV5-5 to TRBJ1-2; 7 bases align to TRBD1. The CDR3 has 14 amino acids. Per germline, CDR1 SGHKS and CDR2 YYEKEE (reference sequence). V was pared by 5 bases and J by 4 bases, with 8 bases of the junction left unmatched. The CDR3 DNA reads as TGTGCCAGCAGACCTCAGACAGGGACCTATGGCTACACCTTC. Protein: CASRPQTGTYGYTF.

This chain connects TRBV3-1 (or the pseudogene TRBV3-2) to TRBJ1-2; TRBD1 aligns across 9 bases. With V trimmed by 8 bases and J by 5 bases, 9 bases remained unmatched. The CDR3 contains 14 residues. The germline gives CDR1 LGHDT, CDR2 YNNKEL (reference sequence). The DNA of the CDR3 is TGTGCCAGCGGGGTCGACAGGGGGATATATGGCTACACCTTC. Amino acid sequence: CASGVDRGIYGYTF.

CDR3 region: CASSEDLSFSNQPQHF. For the CDR3, the DNA is TGCGCCAGCAGTGAAGATCTGAGCTTTAGCAATCAGCCCCAGCATTTT. The V gene is TRBV10-1, the J gene TRBJ1-5; D unresolved. Trimming removed 3 bases at V and 0 bases at J, with 12 bases between. Germline V gene data show CDR1 as WNHNN and CDR2 as SYGVQD (reference sequence). CDR3 length: 16 residues.